One TCR beta chain is described in this entry. The specificity of this receptor is unknown. Base qualities are not at hand, and no much larger clone is one base apart. These data originate in a study of blood T cell repertoires in COVID-19 (dated by TCRdb to the early 2020s). General notes on the study: Samples covering the acute and convalescent phases of COVID-19 were provided by collaborators in the United States, Italy and Spain. The prospective study material was composed of cDNA or gDNA derived from T cells, B-cell-depleted T cells, or PBMCs. Samples came from the ongoing ImmuneRACE study (first 160 participants) plus 1,254 subjects from 6 global collaborators. A de-identified subject ID, COVID-19 status, age in years and sex were almost always included in the sample metadata. The repertoires were released in a freely available public database meant as a resource for research on the immune response to SARS-CoV-2. The dataset comprised deeply sampled blood TCRbeta repertoires from subjects exposed to, actively infected with, or recovered from COVID-19. Where available, HLA class I and class II types were taken from metadata supplied by the sample provider and were not determined by assay-based typing.

Summary of the overall study and its limitations: The quantity of clinical and demographic metadata differed by source and by participant and was supplied without curation.

TCRbeta CDR3 regions were amplified from genomic DNA using the immunoSEQ Assay, a bias-controlled multiplex PCR. Regarding the original processing steps: The number of nucleated cells in each sample was estimated from the amplification of reference gene primers within the assay. To quantify the absolute abundance of each unique TCRbeta CDR3 rearrangement, sequence reads were collapsed and filtered. For each sample, productive Simpson clonality was calculated as the square root of Simpson's diversity index over productive rearrangements. TCRdb took over this immuneACCESS table, retaining in-frame rearrangements with V and J assigned. Such tables are incomplete; in checked studies, under half of the missing clones stem from an unresolved V gene, and the remainder is unexplained. That table is the source of V, J and clone size, and D and trimming were worked out from the DNA. This sample has more than 75,000 clones in its table, and about 90% of those were observed once. The ten largest make up roughly 8.3% of the sample.

Trimming removed 6 bases from V and 5 bases from J, leaving 16 bases between the germline ends. The CDR3 starts with the cysteine, ends with the phenylalanine, and has 14 residues. The entry retains the CDR3 DNA only, 42 bases that are in frame from base 1. Reading the germline V gene gives CDR1 KGHSH and CDR2 LQKENI. The collaborating institutions used their own protocols to collect whole blood in K2EDTA tubes. For TCRbeta analysis, collaborators shipped samples in one of three forms: frozen whole blood, isolated PBMCs, or DNA extracted from either of those sample types. The rearrangement joined TRBV18 to TRBJ2-5, with the D gene not clear enough to name. This clonotype originated in a woman between 70 and 85 years old with acute or convalescent COVID-19. Material: peripheral blood. CDR3 protein: CASSSEFQYETQYF. The DNA sequence reads TGTGCCAGCTCCTCGGAGTTCCAGTACGAGACCCAGTACTTC.